A single sample is the source of the 24 T cell receptor beta chains below, sequenced in a study of T cells expressing NK-cell markers. TCRdb re-called the 5' RACE reads and catalogs CDR3 proteins one per entry, DNA excluded. In total, the table holds roughly 420,000 distinct CDR3 sequences. Sequenced input: blood T cells: a sorted CD56 or NKG2C T cell subset, CD4+ or CD8+ T cells, or bulk PBMC T cells (not recorded which). These TCRs come from a woman aged 18 to 75 in good health.

The chain is built from TRBV29-1 and TRBJ1-2; TCRdb's assignment of TRBD1 cannot be checked, as there is no DNA. CDR3 length equals 13 residues. Germline V lookup: CDR1 SQVTM, CDR2 ANQGSEA. CDR3 loop: CSVAPRQDPGYTF.

The V call is TRBV5-1, the J call TRBJ2-5. The CDR3 is 15 residues long. Per the germline V gene, CDR1 is SGHRS and CDR2 is YFSETQ. CDR3 sequence reads: CASSLGGSGQETQYF.

This rearrangement joins TRBV5-4 to TRBJ1-6; there is no DNA to check the TCRdb D call of TRBD1. The CDR3 has 15 residues. Germline-derived CDR1 and CDR2 are SGHNT and YYREEE (reference sequence). The CDR3 here is CASSSAGTGSSPLHF.

The genes are TRBV7-6 and TRBJ1-4; TCRdb calls TRBD1, which cannot be checked without DNA. CDR1 is SGHVS, CDR2 FNYEAQ, per germline. The CDR3 runs 14 residues. This CDR3 is CASSIHEGAEKLFF.

This chain uses TRBV6-1 with TRBJ2-3; TCRdb lists TRBD2, though no DNA is available to test this call. Per the germline V gene, CDR1 is MNHNS and CDR2 is SASEGT. This CDR3 is built from 15 residues. The CDR3 here is CASTGTSGTPDTQYF.

V usage is TRBV12-3 or TRBV12-4 and J usage is TRBJ2-2; TCRdb's D call, TRBD1, is unchecked because there is no DNA. The CDR3 runs 15 residues. CDR3 amino acids: CASSWTALDTGELFF.

The chain is built from TRBV10-3 and TRBJ2-3; TCRdb reports TRBD2, a call that lacks DNA to check it against. CDR1 ENHRY and CDR2 SYGVKD come from the germline V gene. This CDR3 comprises 15 residues. CDR3 protein: CAISGTSGDTDTQYF.

The chain recombines TRBV15 with TRBJ1-4. The V gene's germline CDR1 is LNHNV and CDR2 YYDKDF (reference sequence). The CDR3 runs to 17 residues. This CDR3 is CATSRGGGWQGGEKLFF.

The chain uses TRBV19 and TRBJ1-1; TCRdb outputs TRBD1, but without DNA this stays unchecked. This CDR3 is built from 15 residues. Germline lookup yields CDR1 LNHDA and CDR2 SQIVND (reference sequence). The CDR3 reads CASTPGRFVNTEAFF.

The J gene is TRBJ1-1, the V gene TRBV9; TCRdb picks TRBD1, but there is no DNA to check that call. This CDR3 contains 14 residues. CDR1 is SGDLS and CDR2 is YYNGEE in the germline V gene. CDR3 protein: CASSAADSRGTAFF.

The chain couples TRBV6-2 or TRBV6-3 to TRBJ1-6; the TCRdb call, TRBD1, lacks DNA for checking. The germline V gene has CDR1 MNHEY and CDR2 SVGEGT. The CDR3 sequence is 15 residues long. CDR3 sequence reads: CASSYQDRGGSPLHF.

The gene calls are TRBV9 and TRBJ2-3; as DNA is missing, the TRBD1 call by TCRdb cannot be tested. The CDR3 length is 13 residues. Germline CDR1 reads SGDLS; CDR2 reads YYNGEE. The CDR3 spells CASSTRTADTQYF.

The chain carries TRBV3-1 and TRBJ2-1; absent DNA, TCRdb's TRBD2 call cannot be checked. In germline, CDR1 is LGHDT, CDR2 YNNKEL (reference sequence). This CDR3 has 12 residues. CDR3 region: CASSQTSEGQFF.

This sequence joins TRBV29-1 and TRBJ2-3. Germline CDR1 is SQVTM and CDR2 is ANQGSEA. This CDR3 has 11 amino acids. This CDR3 reads CSVVPTDTQYF.

The chain links TRBV7-2 to TRBJ2-7; checking the TCRdb D call of TRBD1 is not possible without DNA. The CDR3 covers 16 residues. Germline values: CDR1 SGHTA, CDR2 FQGNSA. The CDR3 here is CASSARGTGLSYEQYF.

The rearrangement joins TRBV20-1 to TRBJ2-7; the TRBD2 assignment by TCRdb is unverifiable without DNA. Germline lookup yields CDR1 DFQATT and CDR2 SNEGSKA (reference sequence). CDR3 length: 17 residues. CDR3 loop: CSANPRSSGTSSYEQYF.

The V gene is TRBV19, the J gene TRBJ1-1. Per germline, CDR1 LNHDA and CDR2 SQIVND (reference sequence). CDR3 length equals 14 residues. CDR3 loop: CASSTLDRNTEAFF.

The chain couples TRBV5-5 to TRBJ1-5; the TRBD1 assignment by TCRdb is unverifiable without DNA. CDR3 length: 14 residues. Germline V lookup: CDR1 SGHKS, CDR2 YYEKEE (reference sequence). This CDR3 is CASSLAGGYQPQHF.

V gene TRBV10-3 combines with J gene TRBJ2-2; with no DNA, the TCRdb D assignment of TRBD1 cannot be verified. Germline V gives CDR1 ENHRY, CDR2 SYGVKD. The CDR3 consists of 12 residues. This CDR3 reads CAISAGPGELFF.

This chain joins TRBV6-5 and TRBJ2-7; the TRBD1 assignment by TCRdb is unverifiable without DNA. CDR3 length: 15 amino acids. The V gene's germline CDR1 is MNHEY and CDR2 SVGAGI. CDR3 amino acids: CASSYSTGGSDEQYF.

The V gene is TRBV4-1, the J gene TRBJ2-1; lacking DNA, the TRBD2 call made by TCRdb goes unchecked. Germline loops: CDR1 MGHRA, CDR2 YSYEKL. CDR3 length: 16 residues. CDR3 sequence: CASSRILAEPNNEQFF.

This rearrangement joins TRBV12-3 or TRBV12-4 to TRBJ1-1; TCRdb picks TRBD1, but there is no DNA to check that call. The CDR3 spans 16 residues. This CDR3 reads CASRPGQGIRNTEAFF.

V gene TRBV28 combines with J gene TRBJ2-3; TCRdb's assignment of TRBD2 cannot be checked, as there is no DNA. The germline gives CDR1 MDHEN, CDR2 SYDVKM. CDR3 size: 15 residues. The chain's CDR3 is CASSFGSLGTDTQYF.

The chain recombines TRBV4-1 with TRBJ1-1; TCRdb picks TRBD1, but there is no DNA to check that call. Germline assignment: CDR1 MGHRA and CDR2 YSYEKL. CDR3 length equals 14 residues. CDR3 region: CASSQRPTDTEAFF.